This is a list of T cell receptor beta chains from one sample in a study of OX40 agonist ivuxolimab in advanced cancers. The method was immunoSEQ multiplex PCR; TCRdb's version includes in-frame clones alone and lacks a portion of them. Of some 67,000 clones in the sample, about 88% are singletons; the top ten hold about 0.26%. The sequenced sample was CD4+ or CD8+ T cells sorted from blood, obtained in a trial of the OX40 agonist ivuxolimab. The receptor set was obtained from an adult with an advanced solid tumor such as melanoma, head and neck, liver or kidney cancer. Both conserved end residues are part of each CDR3. Each record gives: V gene, J gene, D gene, clone size, CDR3 protein, CDR3 DNA. D genes are given only for firm matches. The size of a clone is reported for some rows only, either as once, few or many, or as a class for expanded clones.

TRBV6-5	TRBJ2-3	-	-	CASSFGQTTDTQYF	TGTGCCAGCAGTTTTGGACAGACCACAGATACGCAGTATTTT
TRBV21-1	TRBJ2-3	-	-	CASSAEWADTQYF	TGTGCCAGCAGCGCGGAGTGGGCGGATACGCAGTATTTT
TRBV25-1	TRBJ1-2	-	-	CASSESDGLNYGYTF	TGTGCCAGCAGTGAATCGGACGGCCTAAACTATGGCTACACCTTC
TRBV11-2	TRBJ2-1	-	-	CASSLDTAKFNEQFF	TGTGCCAGCAGCTTAGATACAGCGAAGTTCAATGAGCAGTTCTTC
TRBV11-2	TRBJ2-1	TRBD2	few	CASSSLGLAAHRNEQFF	TGTGCCAGCAGCTCCCTCGGACTAGCGGCGCACCGCAATGAGCAGTTCTTC
TRBV6-6	TRBJ2-3	-	few	CASGRGWADTQYF	TGTGCCAGCGGCCGTGGTTGGGCAGATACGCAGTATTTT
TRBV6-6	TRBJ2-4	-	-	CASSTLTGRGRYIQYF	TGTGCCAGCAGTACCCTTACAGGGCGGGGGAGGTACATTCAGTACTTC
TRBV10-3	TRBJ2-3	-	-	CAISGGTSTDTQYF	TGTGCCATCAGTGGCGGGACTAGCACAGATACGCAGTATTTT
TRBV6-1	TRBJ1-1	TRBD1	-	CASTPGQGFSTEAFF	TGTGCCAGCACGCCGGGACAGGGATTCAGCACTGAAGCTTTCTTT
TRBV5-4	TRBJ2-7	TRBD1	-	CASSLAAGQGAYEQYF	TGTGCCAGCAGCTTGGCAGCGGGACAGGGGGCCTACGAGCAGTACTTC